The next 7 T cell receptor beta chains were all read from a single sample in a study of shared clonotypes between healthy human individuals. CD45RO-negative, CCR7-selected cells formed the naive CD8 fraction, which excluded terminally differentiated effector memory CD45RA+ cells. This table comes from immunoSEQ multiplex PCR, and its TCRdb copy is limited to in-frame clones, with some not included. The table has roughly 650,000 clones, approximately 96% seen once. Sequenced: naive CD8+ T cells sorted from blood. The origin of the receptors is a woman between 25 and 40 years old in good health.

The J gene is TRBJ2-7, the V gene TRBV11-2; 9 bases are shared with TRBD2. Germline V CDR1 and CDR2: SGHAT, FQNNGV. With V trimmed by 2 bases and J by 1 base, 6 bases remained unmatched. The CDR3 covers 16 residues. This chain's CDR3 is CASSLKTSGSSYEQYF. The CDR3 DNA sequence: TGTGCCAGCAGCTTAAAGACTAGCGGATCGTCCTACGAGCAGTACTTC. The full variable domain, in which reference TRBV11-2 and TRBJ2-7 provide the parts outside the CDR3, is EAGVAQSPRYKIIEKRQSVAFWCNPISGHATLYWYQQILGQGPKLLIQFQNNGVVDDSQLPKDRFSAERLKGVDSTLKIQPAKLEDSAVYLCASSLKTSGSSYEQYFGPGTRLTVT.

The chain uses TRBV28 and TRBJ1-1; TRBD1 might be the D (6 bases). The CDR3 extends over 14 amino acids. V was pared by 8 bases and J by 0 bases, with 13 bases between. Germline assignment: CDR1 MDHEN and CDR2 SYDVKM. Here the CDR3 DNA reads TGTGCCAGCTGCGGGGGGCCCATGAACACTGAAGCTTTCTTT. Translating gives CASCGGPMNTEAFF.

This chain uses TRBV27 with TRBJ2-1; no reliable D call. V lost 7 bases and J 4 bases, leaving 8 bases between the germline ends. In germline, CDR1 is MNHEY, CDR2 SMNVEV (reference sequence). The CDR3 totals 12 residues. The CDR3 sequence: CASTSRYNEQFF. Here the CDR3 DNA reads TGTGCCAGCACCTCAAGGTACAATGAGCAGTTCTTC.

This clone has just one count. The chain couples TRBV11-2 to TRBJ2-1; 11 bases agree with TRBD1. The CDR3 totals 16 residues. Germline CDR1 reads SGHAT; CDR2 reads FQNNGV. Germline trimming cut 6 bases from V and 7 bases from J; bases unmatched to any gene: 11. The CDR3 DNA follows: TGTGCCAGCAGTTCATTCCGGGACAGGGGGGGAAATGAGCAGTTCTTC. It translates to CASSSFRDRGGNEQFF.

The chain couples TRBV19 to TRBJ1-2, with D possibly being TRBD1 (5 bases). The CDR3 loop spans 15 amino acids. Looked up from germline, CDR1 is LNHDA and CDR2 is SQIVND (reference sequence). V was cut by 3 bases and J by 4 bases, with 15 bases left in between. The CDR3 here is CASSIVRGITYGYTF. The DNA of the CDR3 is TGTGCCAGTAGTATCGTCCGGGGGATTACCTATGGCTACACCTTC.

The gene calls are TRBV4-1 and TRBJ2-7; 7 bases agree with TRBD2. The CDR3 has 13 residues. V was pared by 2 bases and J by 5 bases, with 3 bases of the junction left unmatched. Germline loops: CDR1 MGHRA, CDR2 YSYEKL. CDR3: CASSQLSGDEQYF. In nucleotides, the CDR3 is TGCGCCAGCAGCCAACTCAGCGGGGACGAGCAGTACTTC.

The DNA for the CDR3 is TGCAGTGGATCCGGGACCTACGTCAAGTACTTC. It yields the protein CSGSGTYVKYF. The gene calls are TRBV20-1 and TRBJ2-5; D may match TRBD1 or TRBD2 (5 bases each). The CDR3 has 11 amino acids. The germline V gene encodes CDR1 DFQATT and CDR2 SNEGSKA (reference sequence). V was trimmed by 7 bases and J by 12 bases, leaving 18 bases between them.